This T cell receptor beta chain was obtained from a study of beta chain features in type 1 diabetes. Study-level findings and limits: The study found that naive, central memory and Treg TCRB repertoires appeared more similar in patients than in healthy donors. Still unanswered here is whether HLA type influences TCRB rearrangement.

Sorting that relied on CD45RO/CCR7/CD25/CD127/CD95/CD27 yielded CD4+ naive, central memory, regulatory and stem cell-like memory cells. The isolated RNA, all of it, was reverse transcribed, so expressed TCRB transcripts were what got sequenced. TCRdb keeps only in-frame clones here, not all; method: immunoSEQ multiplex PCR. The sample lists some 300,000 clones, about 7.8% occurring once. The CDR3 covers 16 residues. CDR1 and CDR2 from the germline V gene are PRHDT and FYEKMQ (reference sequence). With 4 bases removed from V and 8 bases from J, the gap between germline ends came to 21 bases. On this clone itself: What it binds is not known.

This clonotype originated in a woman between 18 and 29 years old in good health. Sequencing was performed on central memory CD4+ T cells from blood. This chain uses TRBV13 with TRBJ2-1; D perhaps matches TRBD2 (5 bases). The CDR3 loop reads CASSSTLMASPHEQFF. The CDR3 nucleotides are TGTGCCAGCAGCTCAACTCTGATGGCTAGCCCGCATGAGCAGTTCTTC.